This T cell receptor (beta chain) is drawn from a study of T cell responses to AZD1222 COVID-19 vaccine. The assay was immunoSEQ multiplex PCR, and TCRdb's table has in-frame clones only and misses some. Found here are about 100,000 clones, roughly nine tenths of them singletons; the top ten hold under 2%. J lost 5 bases, V lost 3 bases, and 9 bases had no gene match. CDR3 length equals 17 residues. The germline gives CDR1 SGHRS, CDR2 YFSETQ. V is TRBV5-1 and J is TRBJ2-2; 11 positions match TRBD2. The sequence was collected from an adult in good health. Sequences were derived from peripheral blood, sampled on day 0 of AZD1222 vaccination. CDR3 protein: CASSYRTSGFSTGELFF. The CDR3, as DNA: TGCGCCAGCAGCTACAGGACTAGCGGGTTTAGTACCGGGGAGCTGTTTTTT.